The rows below give T cell receptor beta chains drawn from one sample of a study of cytomegalovirus exposure and HLA in healthy donors. This table comes from immunoSEQ multiplex PCR, and its TCRdb copy is limited to in-frame clones, with some not included. The profile shows 130,000 or so clones, roughly two thirds of them singletons. What was sequenced was PBMCs. These TCRs come from a male donor in good health and CMV-seronegative. The CDR3 runs from the conserved cysteine through the conserved F or W. D genes are given only for firm matches. Clone size is stated in some rows and not others, as once, few, many or a class when expanded.

clone size	V gene	D gene	J gene	CDR3 protein	CDR3 DNA
NA	TRBV28	NA	TRBJ1-3	CASSLIQSYSGNTIYF	TGTGCCAGCAGTTTAATACAGTCCTACTCTGGAAACACCATATATTTT
NA	TRBV10-3	NA	TRBJ2-7	CAISEGGTGAYEQYF	TGTGCCATCAGTGAAGGCGGTACAGGAGCCTACGAGCAGTACTTC
NA	TRBV28	TRBD2	TRBJ2-3	CASSLTSGGATQYF	TGTGCCAGCAGTTTGACTAGCGGGGGGGCTACGCAGTATTTT
NA	TRBV27	NA	TRBJ2-2	CASSFGPTPQATGELFF	TGTGCCAGCAGTTTTGGCCCGACCCCACAGGCCACCGGGGAGCTGTTTTTT
NA	TRBV6-6	TRBD1	TRBJ1-4	CASSARQGEKLFF	TGTGCCAGCAGTGCTCGACAGGGGGAAAAACTGTTTTTT
NA	TRBV10-3	NA	TRBJ2-3	CAISEYTEDTQYF	TGTGCCATCAGTGAATATACAGAAGATACGCAGTATTTT
NA	TRBV6-5	NA	TRBJ1-2	CASSRGTEDGYTF	TGTGCCAGCAGCCGCGGGACGGAAGATGGCTACACCTTC
once	TRBV7-8	TRBD2	TRBJ2-5	CASSLGGGRETQYF	TGTGCCAGCAGCTTAGGGGGGGGACGGGAGACCCAGTACTTC
once	TRBV5-4	TRBD2	TRBJ2-7	CASRISGGLPYEQYF	TGTGCCAGCAGGATAAGCGGGGGGCTACCCTACGAGCAGTACTTC
NA	TRBV7-8	TRBD1	TRBJ1-2	CASSLAGTGVNYGYTF	TGTGCCAGCAGCTTAGCCGGGACAGGGGTAAACTATGGCTACACCTTC
NA	TRBV5-4	NA	TRBJ1-2	CASSSQGYGYTF	TGTGCCAGCAGCTCACAGGGCTATGGCTACACCTTC
NA	TRBV27	TRBD1	TRBJ1-4	CASSRTGDSTTNEKLFF	TGTGCCAGCAGCAGGACAGGGGATAGCACAACTAATGAAAAACTGTTTTTT
NA	TRBV30	NA	TRBJ2-3	CAWSVLVRVETDTQYF	TGTGCCTGGAGTGTATTAGTGCGGGTAGAGACAGATACGCAGTATTTT
NA	TRBV18	TRBD2	TRBJ2-1	CASSPGLAGSYNEQFF	TGTGCCAGCTCACCTGGACTAGCGGGTTCCTACAATGAGCAGTTCTTC
few	TRBV11-2	TRBD2	TRBJ2-5	CASSPWLAGGSWEQYF	TGTGCCAGCAGCCCCTGGCTAGCGGGGGGTTCTTGGGAGCAGTACTTC
NA	TRBV10-3	NA	TRBJ1-4	CATALVSGNEKLFF	TGTGCCACGGCGTTGGTCTCCGGGAATGAAAAACTGTTTTTT
NA	TRBV5-6	NA	TRBJ2-7	CASSFSYEQYF	TGTGCCAGCAGCTTCTCCTACGAGCAGTACTTC
NA	TRBV18	NA	TRBJ2-1	CASSSDRSEQFF	TGTGCCAGCTCATCAGACAGGTCTGAGCAGTTCTTC
NA	TRBV12-5	TRBD2	TRBJ2-5	CVSGRTSHQETQYF	TGTGTTAGTGGTCGGACTAGCCATCAAGAGACCCAGTACTTC
few	TRBV5-8	NA	TRBJ2-1	CASSFGQGSYNEQFF	TGTGCCAGCAGCTTCGGCCAGGGCTCCTACAATGAGCAGTTCTTC
NA	TRBV7-8	TRBD1	TRBJ2-1	CASSLQGVNEQFF	TGTGCCAGCAGCTTACAGGGGGTGAATGAGCAGTTCTTC
NA	TRBV10-1	TRBD1	TRBJ2-2	CANRTGGTGELFF	TGCGCCAACCGGACAGGGGGCACCGGGGAGCTGTTTTTT